This note documents a single T cell receptor (beta chain) sequence. This sample is part of a study of blood T cell repertoires in COVID-19. Across the whole study: The study drew acute and convalescent COVID-19 samples from the United States, Italy and Spain. The cDNA or gDNA used as material had been derived from T cells, B-cell-depleted T cells, or PBMCs.

Unmatched junction bases numbered 4, after V lost 5 bases and J lost 5 bases. Germline V lookup: CDR1 LNHDA, CDR2 SQIVND (reference sequence). This CDR3 spans 15 amino acids. As originally analysed: Estimation of nucleated cell counts was performed using reference gene primer amplification. Assay used: immunoSEQ multiplex PCR; TCRdb lists only in-frame clones, some missing. V and J calls and clone size are as listed in that table; D and trimming were resolved from the DNA. The sample has roughly 76,000 clones, around 83% seen once. The chain uses TRBV19 and TRBJ2-2, with TRBD2 matching over 11 bases. Material for sequencing was peripheral blood. This clonotype originated in a woman in her sixties or seventies with acute or convalescent COVID-19. The chain's CDR3 is CASSPRTSGTGELFF. For the CDR3, the DNA is TGTGCCAGTAGTCCCCGGACTAGCGGGACCGGGGAGCTGTTTTTT.